The source of this TCR beta chain is a study of CD8+ T cells in alopecia areata. General study points: Clonality was higher in lesional than normal scalp, especially in alopecia totalis/universalis.

This clone was counted only a few times. The target antigen is unknown. Other nucleotide sequences from this sample produce the same CDR3. In germline, CDR1 is SGHRS, CDR2 YFSETQ. V was trimmed by 4 bases and J by 0 bases, leaving 10 bases between them. This CDR3 spans 14 amino acids. RNA was isolated and reverse transcribed to cDNA, the sequencing template. Measured with immunoSEQ multiplex PCR; TCRdb has only the in-frame clones, and not every one. The sample carries roughly 130,000 clones, roughly 54% recorded once. Material: CD4+ T cells sorted from blood, obtained at week 0. The clonotype comes from a human donor with alopecia areata. The chain employs TRBV5-1 and TRBJ1-1, with D unresolved. CDR3 loop: CASSLDGMNTEAFF. CDR3 DNA: TGCGCCAGCAGCCTGGACGGAATGAACACTGAAGCTTTCTTT.